The TCR beta chain described here comes from a study of cytomegalovirus exposure and HLA in healthy donors. Looking at the study overall: Assignment to the Caucasian-associated ancestry cluster applied to approximately 80% of the approximately 360 genotyped donors. Study-wide results and caveats: Productive status was seen about 87% or about 30% of the time for most TCR beta V segments in an earlier analysis. In a later analysis, a missense DCLRE1C variant was linked to TCR beta V- and J-gene trimming. The authors listed roughly 150 TCR beta chains as cytomegalovirus-associated.

A remark on this clone: Its cognate antigen is unknown.

From germline, CDR1 is MNHNS and CDR2 SASEGT. This CDR3 spans 14 amino acids. Trimming took off 5 bases at V and 9 bases at J, with 16 bases between the two ends. With 60 Vbeta and 13 Jbeta primers, the PCR was carried out. This table comes from immunoSEQ multiplex PCR, and its TCRdb copy is limited to in-frame clones, with some not included. The sample has some 150,000 clones, around 80% seen once. The specimen sequenced was PBMCs. The chain carries TRBV6-1 and TRBJ1-4; D not resolved. This receptor was taken from a woman aged 35 to 49 in good health and CMV-seropositive. The CDR3 DNA follows: TGTGCCAGCAGTCCAAGAAGCCCCGTTCAAAAACTGTTTTTT. Protein sequence: CASSPRSPVQKLFF.